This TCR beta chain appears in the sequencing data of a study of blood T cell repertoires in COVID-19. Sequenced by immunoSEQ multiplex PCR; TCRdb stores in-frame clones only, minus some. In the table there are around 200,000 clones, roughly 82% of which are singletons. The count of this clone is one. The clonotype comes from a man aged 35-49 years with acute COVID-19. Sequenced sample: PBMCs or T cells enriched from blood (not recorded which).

The CDR3 DNA follows: TGCGCCAGCAGCTTATCAGGGGAGGGTGTAGAGACCCAGTACTTC. Translating it yields CASSLSGEGVETQYF. The rearrangement joins TRBV5-1 to TRBJ2-5, with a tentative D call TRBD2 (7 bases). Germline CDR1 and CDR2: SGHRS and YFSETQ. V shed 2 bases and J shed 4 bases, with 15 bases lying between them. The CDR3 runs 15 residues.